This TCR beta chain originates from a study of blood T cell repertoires in COVID-19. Across the study: Samples of COVID-19 (acute and convalescent) were obtained from the United States, Italy and Spain. Sources were T cells, B-cell-depleted T cells, or PBMCs; the material itself was cDNA or gDNA.

In the study's own analysis: Quantification of nucleated cells was approximated via reference gene primer amplification. Produced via immunoSEQ multiplex PCR; TCRdb's table is partial and in-frame only. V and J calls and clone size are those listed in that table; D and trimming were worked out from the DNA. The data show about 180,000 clones, almost 80% seen once. J lost 0 bases, V lost 4 bases, and 4 bases had no gene match. The CDR3 is 15 residues long. The V gene's germline CDR1 is SNHLY and CDR2 FYNNEI. This TCR was sampled from a woman in her 70s with acute or convalescent COVID-19. The genes are TRBV2 and TRBJ2-7; TRBD2 matches at 9 bases. Sequencing was performed on peripheral blood. CDR3 DNA sequence: TGTGCCAGCAGTGCGCGGGAGGGCCTCTCCTACGAGCAGTACTTC. This codes for CASSAREGLSYEQYF.